This T cell receptor beta chain was sequenced in a study of blood T cell repertoires in COVID-19 (dated by TCRdb to the early 2020s). With respect to the entire study: Samples covering the acute and convalescent phases of COVID-19 were provided by collaborators in the United States, Italy and Spain. The repertoires were released in a freely available public database meant as a resource for research on the immune response to SARS-CoV-2. The samples were drawn from two sources: the first 160 participants of the ongoing ImmuneRACE study, and 950 to 1,500 subjects contributed by 6 global collaborators. Where available, HLA class I and class II types were obtained from metadata supplied by the sample provider rather than from assay-based typing. The material from the prospective study consisted of cDNA or gDNA derived from T cells, B-cell-depleted T cells, or PBMCs. Subjects who had been exposed to COVID-19, were actively infected with it, or had recovered from it provided the deeply sampled blood TCRbeta repertoires that made up the dataset. The sample metadata nearly always contained a de-identified subject ID, COVID-19 status, age in years and sex.

The immunoSEQ Assay, a bias-controlled multiplex PCR, was used to amplify TCRbeta CDR3 regions from genomic DNA. The original pipeline was this. Nucleated cell counts per sample were estimated from amplification of reference gene primers within the assay. To quantify the absolute abundance of each unique TCRbeta CDR3 rearrangement, sequence reads were collapsed and filtered. For each sample, productive Simpson clonality was calculated as the square root of Simpson's diversity index across productive rearrangements. Imported from immuneACCESS, the table was reduced by TCRdb to in-frame sequences with V and J called. These copies leave out some clones; in studies compared against another copy, an unresolved V gene accounts for under half, and the cause of the remainder is not known. That table gives V, J and clone size, and the DNA gave D and trimming. The sample includes 350,000 to 400,000 clones, with approximately 88% observed a single time. The ten biggest clones cover about 0.89% of the sample.

In the germline V gene (reference sequence), CDR1 corresponds to MNHNY and CDR2 to SVGAGI. Measured from the cysteine to the phenylalanine, the CDR3 is 11 residues long. Just CDR3 DNA is preserved here, 33 bases in frame from base 1. Participants in the prospective study were aged roughly 18 to 95 years, lived in 24 United States geographic areas, and enrolled through a virtual design. To assign participants to cohorts, the prospective study relied on clinical history that participants themselves reported in a screening survey and a study questionnaire. In the prospective study, mobile phlebotomists collected whole blood, serum and a nasopharyngeal or oropharyngeal swab from each participant. Participants in the prospective study had the option to provide additional blood draws and questionnaires over a roughly two-month period. Before DNA extraction, blood samples from the prospective study were shipped at room temperature or frozen.

Points on this clone: Its antigen specificity is not known. Compared with germline, one end of the junction differs, possibly owing to a read error.

Overall study results and their limits: The amount of clinical and demographic metadata varied by source and participant and was provided uncurated.

The sequencing input was PBMCs or T cells enriched from blood (not recorded which). This clonotype was obtained from a woman younger than 45 with acute COVID-19. The receptor chain draws on TRBV6-6 and TRBJ2-7, with 8 bases matching TRBD2. The DNA is as follows: TGTGTCAGCGGGAGCCGATACGAGCAGTACTTC. This yields the protein CVSGSRYEQYF.